This TCR beta chain was sequenced for a study of T cell repertoires in cytomegalovirus infection. Study overall: Selection of CMV epitopes for the study included recently identified HLA-C-restricted and well-studied HLA-B-restricted ones. Public TCR beta signatures provided an indication of both CMV infection and a matching HLA type. The study's findings and limits: Summed public TCR beta family frequency identified CMV carriers bearing the relevant HLA.

This clonotype has only a few counts. Its antigen is not identified. The CDR3 covers 16 residues. V was clipped by 0 bases and J by 6 bases; unmatched bases: 7. Per germline, CDR1 SGHTA and CDR2 FQGNSA. One entry per CDR3 protein results from TCRdb running MiXCR on the reads. In the table there are 450,000 to 600,000 distinct CDR3 sequences, roughly 43% of which are singletons. V usage is TRBV7-2 and J usage is TRBJ2-1; 8 nucleotides line up with TRBD2. The TCR sequence derives from a human donor in good health (CMV status not recorded). Some clones in this sample may be carry-over from other donors' samples. The material sequenced was cultured PBMCs, taken from culture after CMV antigen stimulation. CDR3 residues: CASSLAWGSGSNEQFF. In DNA form, the CDR3 reads TGTGCCAGCAGCTTAGCGTGGGGGAGCGGGAGCAATGAGCAGTTCTTC.